The rows below give T cell receptor beta chains drawn from one sample of a study of blood T cell repertoires in COVID-19. Method: immunoSEQ multiplex PCR; TCRdb's copy keeps in-frame clones and lacks some. This table holds under 250,000 clones, around four fifths found once. The sequencing sample was made of peripheral blood. The receptor set was obtained from a woman aged 60-75 years who had recovered from COVID-19. The CDR3 runs from the conserved cysteine through the conserved F or W. The D gene is left open where the match is weak. Size is omitted from some rows. Given values are once, few, many or a class for expanded clones.

J: TRBJ1-6
V: TRBV4-2
size: NA
D: NA
DNA: TGTGCCAGCAGCCAAGACGGTCGCGGGACGGGTAATTCACCCCTCCACTTT
CDR3: CASSQDGRGTGNSPLHF

J: TRBJ1-1
V: TRBV6-1
size: NA
D: NA
DNA: TGTGCCAGCAGTGAGTTGACAGGAAAGCTTGAAGCTTTCTTT
CDR3: CASSELTGKLEAFF

J: TRBJ1-1
V: TRBV6-6
size: few
D: TRBD1
DNA: TGTGCCAGCAGTGGACAGGGGGCCACTGAAGCTTTCTTT
CDR3: CASSGQGATEAFF

J: TRBJ1-1
V: TRBV5-5
size: NA
D: TRBD1
DNA: TGTGCCAGCAGCTTGGCCTGGCAGGGGGCGAGGACTGAAGCTTTCTTT
CDR3: CASSLAWQGARTEAFF

J: TRBJ1-2
V: TRBV2
size: once
D: NA
DNA: TGTGCCAGCAGTTTACAACCCAGCTATGGCTACACCTTC
CDR3: CASSLQPSYGYTF

J: TRBJ2-7
V: TRBV6-6
size: NA
D: TRBD2
DNA: TGTGCCAGCAGTTCCGGGACTAGCGGACCTTACGAGCAGTACTTC
CDR3: CASSSGTSGPYEQYF

J: TRBJ2-2
V: TRBV6-6
size: once
D: NA
DNA: TGTGCCAGCAGGTTAAACACCGGGGAGCTGTTTTTT
CDR3: CASRLNTGELFF

J: TRBJ2-2
V: TRBV7-2
size: once
D: TRBD1
DNA: TGTGCCAGCAGCGGACGACAGGGGGCCCGCGGGGAGCTGTTTTTT
CDR3: CASSGRQGARGELFF

J: TRBJ2-7
V: TRBV6-5
size: NA
D: NA
DNA: TGTGCCAGCAGGGGGGGTGGCAGTGCCTACGAGCAGTACTTC
CDR3: CASRGGGSAYEQYF

J: TRBJ2-2
V: TRBV5-1
size: NA
D: NA
DNA: TGCGCCAGCAGTCGGGACAATCCCGACACCGGGGAGCTGTTTTTT
CDR3: CASSRDNPDTGELFF

J: TRBJ2-3
V: TRBV3-1/TRBV3-2
size: NA
D: NA
DNA: TGTGCCAGCAGCCAAGGAGGCACAGATACGCAGTATTTT
CDR3: CASSQGGTDTQYF

J: TRBJ2-1
V: TRBV24-1
size: NA
D: NA
DNA: TGTGCCACCAGTGACCCCAAAACCAGCAATGAGCAGTTCTTC
CDR3: CATSDPKTSNEQFF

J: TRBJ2-1
V: TRBV13
size: NA
D: TRBD1
DNA: TGTGCCAGCAAAAAGCAGGGGACAGGGGAGGATGAGCAGTTCTTC
CDR3: CASKKQGTGEDEQFF

J: TRBJ1-2
V: TRBV6-5
size: NA
D: TRBD1
DNA: TGTGCCAGCAGAGCCTATTTGGGACAGAACTATGGCTACACCTTC
CDR3: CASRAYLGQNYGYTF

J: TRBJ1-3
V: TRBV4-1
size: NA
D: NA
DNA: TGCGCCAGCAGCCAAGATCTTGGGACAATCTACTCTGGAAACACCATATATTTT
CDR3: CASSQDLGTIYSGNTIYF

J: TRBJ1-4
V: TRBV30
size: NA
D: NA
DNA: TGTGCCTGGAGTGCCCCGGGCGGGTTTGAAAAACTGTTTTTT
CDR3: CAWSAPGGFEKLFF

J: TRBJ2-5
V: TRBV5-1
size: NA
D: NA
DNA: TGCGCCAGCAGCCTGGGACGGACTCCAGAGGGGACCCAGTACTTC
CDR3: CASSLGRTPEGTQYF

J: TRBJ2-7
V: TRBV9
size: NA
D: TRBD1
DNA: TGTGCCAGCAGCGAGGACAGGGGTTGGTGGGAGCAGTACTTC
CDR3: CASSEDRGWWEQYF

J: TRBJ2-3
V: TRBV5-4
size: NA
D: TRBD2
DNA: TGTGCCAGCAGCCCGTCCAGCGGGGGCACAGATACGCAGTATTTT
CDR3: CASSPSSGGTDTQYF

J: TRBJ2-3
V: TRBV4-2
size: NA
D: TRBD2
DNA: TGTGCCAGCAGCCAAGATATGGTCGGGGGGGGCAGGACAGATACGCAGTATTTT
CDR3: CASSQDMVGGGRTDTQYF

J: TRBJ1-1
V: TRBV7-9
size: NA
D: NA
DNA: TGTGCCAGCAGCAGACAAGAGGGAACTGAAGCTTTCTTT
CDR3: CASSRQEGTEAFF

J: TRBJ1-2
V: TRBV5-5
size: once
D: NA
DNA: TGTGCCAGCAGCTTGTCGGTCTATGGCTACACCTTC
CDR3: CASSLSVYGYTF

J: TRBJ1-2
V: TRBV30
size: NA
D: NA
DNA: TGTGCCTGGAGTGGCGGCTATGGCTACACCTTC
CDR3: CAWSGGYGYTF

J: TRBJ2-1
V: TRBV10-3
size: NA
D: NA
DNA: TGTGCCATCAGTGGAGCGCCCGCCAATGAGCAGTTCTTC
CDR3: CAISGAPANEQFF

J: TRBJ1-5
V: TRBV30
size: NA
D: NA
DNA: TGTGCCTGGAGTGTATCCAGGGCTAGCAATCAGCCCCAGCATTTT
CDR3: CAWSVSRASNQPQHF

J: TRBJ2-7
V: TRBV19
size: NA
D: NA
DNA: TGTGCCAGTAGTCCCGGGACTTCCTTCGAGCAGTACTTC
CDR3: CASSPGTSFEQYF

J: TRBJ2-7
V: TRBV10-1
size: few
D: NA
DNA: TGCGCCAGCAGTGATGCGGGACCCTACGAGCAGTACTTC
CDR3: CASSDAGPYEQYF

J: TRBJ1-2
V: TRBV2
size: NA
D: NA
DNA: TGTGCCAGCAGTGGACAGGTTAACTATGGCTACACCTTC
CDR3: CASSGQVNYGYTF

J: TRBJ2-7
V: TRBV9
size: NA
D: NA
DNA: TGTGCCAGCAGCGTAGATCCAGTCTCCTACGAGCAGTACTTC
CDR3: CASSVDPVSYEQYF

J: TRBJ1-1
V: TRBV13
size: NA
D: TRBD1
DNA: TGTGCCAGCAGCCTCGGACAGGGTGAAGCTTTCTTT
CDR3: CASSLGQGEAFF

J: TRBJ2-5
V: TRBV3-1/TRBV3-2
size: NA
D: TRBD2
DNA: TGTGCCAGCAGCCCAGCGGGGGGGCCTTGGGAGACCCAGTACTTC
CDR3: CASSPAGGPWETQYF

J: TRBJ1-2
V: TRBV7-6
size: NA
D: TRBD1
DNA: TGTGCCAGCAGCTTAATTAGGAAACAGGGGGCGATTCGTGGCTATGGCTACACCTTC
CDR3: CASSLIRKQGAIRGYGYTF

J: TRBJ1-4
V: TRBV20-1
size: NA
D: NA
DNA: TGCAGTGCTTATCAGGGGTATAAACTGTTTTTT
CDR3: CSAYQGYKLFF